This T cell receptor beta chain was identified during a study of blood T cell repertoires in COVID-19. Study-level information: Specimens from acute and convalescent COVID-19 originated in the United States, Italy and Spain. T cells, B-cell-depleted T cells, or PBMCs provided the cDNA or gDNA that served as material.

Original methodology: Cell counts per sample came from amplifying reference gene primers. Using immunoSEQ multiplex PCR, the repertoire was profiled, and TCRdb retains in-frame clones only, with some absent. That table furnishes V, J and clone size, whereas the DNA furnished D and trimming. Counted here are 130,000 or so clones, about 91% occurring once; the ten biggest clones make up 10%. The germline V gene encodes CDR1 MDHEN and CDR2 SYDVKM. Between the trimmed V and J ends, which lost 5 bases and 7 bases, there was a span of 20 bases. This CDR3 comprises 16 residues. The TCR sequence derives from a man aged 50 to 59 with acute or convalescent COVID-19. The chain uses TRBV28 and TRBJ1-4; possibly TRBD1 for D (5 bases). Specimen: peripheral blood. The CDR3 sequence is CASSPAGGVVGEKLFF. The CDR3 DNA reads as TGTGCCAGCAGTCCTGCCGGGGGGGTAGTCGGTGAAAAACTGTTTTTT.